This entry concerns a single TCR beta chain. Its specific antigen is unknown. The junction and the germline gene differ at one end; a read error may be behind it. CDR1 and CDR2 are read off the germline V gene (reference sequence) as DFQATT and SNEGSKA. From cysteine to phenylalanine, the CDR3 is 19 amino acids long. Here the CDR3 DNA is all that survives: 57 bases in frame from base 1. The entry originates in a study of blood T cells in healthy people across ages (dated by TCRdb to 2014 to 2015). Describing the broader study: In model experiments, roughly one uniquely barcoded TCR beta cDNA molecule per two T cells was captured by template switching. Age-related changes in TCR beta repertoire diversity were measured in the study by deep sequencing normalized with unique cDNA molecular identifiers. The donors were split into four age groups: young (average 16 years), middle-aged (39), aged (approximately 59) and long-lived (approximately 80). Two additional independent replicas of 1 million unique cDNA reads from the same blood draw were analyzed for two donors (one aged 18 to 29 and one aged 80 or older). Broad study findings and their caveats: The CMV infection status of donors was not known, potentially confounding age-related changes in expanded clonotypes. Bulk unsorted PBMC profiling prevented conclusive comparison of naive and antigen-experienced compartments. A strong correlation was found between observed TCR beta diversity and the percentage of naive T cells measured by flow cytometry. Estimates of total diversity from one million sequenced T cells were regarded as lower bounds and underestimates. As age increased, observed TCR beta diversity per million T cells dropped in a roughly linear way, and a significant reduction was already evident by age approximately 40. Compared with the aged group, the long-lived group had more naive CD4+ T cells, fewer expanded clones and increased TCR diversity, suggesting age selection.

Libraries were constructed by 5' RACE. Data came from an Illumina HiSeq 2500. A second PCR of about 6 to 12 cycles was run with a J-beta primer mix and a sample-barcoded 5' primer. A unique molecular identifier was introduced onto each TCR beta cDNA molecule by a template-switch 5' adaptor carrying 12 random nucleotides. Each sample yielded at least 3 million CDR3-containing paired-end reads. All of the RNA was converted into first-strand cDNA using the Mint cDNA synthesis kit, with a TRBC-specific oligonucleotide serving as the primer. Following uracil-DNA glycosylase treatment, a first 18-cycle PCR with universal primers M1SS and BC2_uni_R was performed on all cDNA. On the authors' methods: For normalization, 1 million high-quality reads were randomly selected from each sample, with every read carrying a distinct molecular identifier. Reads sharing molecular identifiers were discarded rather than binned into consensus sequences. MiTCR, run with a Q25 quality threshold and the strictest error-elimination algorithm, handled CDR3 identification, clonotype clustering and error correction. Lower-bound total TCR beta diversity was estimated with a nonparametric unseen species model using Euler transformation. TCRdb trimmed public reads at Q25 via fastp, called clones via MiXCR and kept in-frame beta chains. Rows with a matching CDR3 protein are joined into one entry that keeps the most common DNA and genes. TCRdb, not the original authors, processed these V and J calls. This sample lists 750,000 to 1,000,000 distinct CDR3 sequences; about 28% were detected once. The top ten clonotypes cover about 9.4% of the sample.

The roughly 39 donors, aged roughly 6 to 95 years, were systemically healthy Caucasian individuals from Russia. Each donor gave 9 to 10 milliliters of peripheral blood, collected into EDTA-treated Vacutainer tubes. Ficoll-Paque density-gradient centrifugation was used to isolate PBMCs, with at least 7 million obtained per sample. Trizol reagent was used to extract total RNA from the PBMCs, yielding at least 5.5 micrograms per sample. The percentages of naive CD45RAhigh/CD27high T cells were determined by flow cytometry on a PBMC aliquot from every donor. These same data were also listed under a study on T cells of mothers and their children. As that second study puts it: Donors were nine systemically healthy Caucasian individuals: three mothers and their six children. cDNA synthesis consumed the entire amount of extracted RNA, loaded at around 1.5 ug RNA in each 15 ul reaction. Sample barcodes and 2-4 random nucleotides were added via the M1S primer in the second PCR. More than 9 million TCR beta CDR3 reads were obtained from each mother, and some 3 million reads were obtained from each child. TCR recombination output is similarly shaped by thymic selection in related and unrelated pairs, with a minor effect exerted by inherited differences. Normalized repertoire overlap was always found to be slightly, but never significantly, higher in related mother-child pairs than in unrelated mother-child pairs. Persistent microchimeric T cell clones were not detected, at a sensitivity of 95 to 100 clones per million clonotypes. In the study, deep NGS was used to compare the TCR beta repertoires of mothers and children, and features distinguishing related mother-child pairs from unrelated individuals were sought. The mean age was about 40 +/- 4 years for the mothers and roughly 11 +/- 4 years for the children. After adapters were ligated using NEBNext reagents, the libraries underwent 100+100 nt paired-end sequencing on an Illumina HiSeq 2000. To avoid cross-contamination, the mother libraries and the child libraries were prepared a month apart and sequenced in separate runs. For each donor, somewhere between roughly 500,000 and 2,300,000 distinct TCR beta clonotypes were identified. Naive TCR beta clonotypes were estimated from low-frequency clonotypes matched to each donor's FACS-determined naive share, without sorting.

The chain is assembled from TRBV20-1 and TRBJ2-6; 7 bases in the middle match TRBD2. This clonotype originated in a woman between 35 and 50 years old in good health. What was sequenced was blood. The bases are TGCAGTGCTCGAGAATGGGGCAGCGGGGTGGTCTCTGGGGCCAACGTCCTGACTTTC. The encoded protein is CSAREWGSGVVSGANVLTF.